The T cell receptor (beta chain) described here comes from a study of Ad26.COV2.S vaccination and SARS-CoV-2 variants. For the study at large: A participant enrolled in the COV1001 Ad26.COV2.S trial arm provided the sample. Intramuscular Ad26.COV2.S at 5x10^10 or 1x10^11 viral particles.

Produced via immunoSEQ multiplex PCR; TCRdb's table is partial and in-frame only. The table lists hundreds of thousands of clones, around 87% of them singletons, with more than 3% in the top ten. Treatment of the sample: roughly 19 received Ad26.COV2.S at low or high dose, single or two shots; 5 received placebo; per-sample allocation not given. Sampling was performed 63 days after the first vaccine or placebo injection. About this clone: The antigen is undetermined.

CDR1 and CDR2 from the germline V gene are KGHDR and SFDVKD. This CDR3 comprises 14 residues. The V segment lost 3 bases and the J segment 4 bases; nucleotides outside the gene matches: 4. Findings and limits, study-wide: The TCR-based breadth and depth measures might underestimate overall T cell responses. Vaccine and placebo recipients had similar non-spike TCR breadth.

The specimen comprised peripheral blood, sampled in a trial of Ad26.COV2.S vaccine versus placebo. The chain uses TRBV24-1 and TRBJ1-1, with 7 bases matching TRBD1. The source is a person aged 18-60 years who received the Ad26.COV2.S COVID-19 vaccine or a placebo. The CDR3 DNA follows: TGTGCCACCAGTGATCCCGACAGGGCCACTGAAGCTTTCTTT. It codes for CATSDPDRATEAFF.